Following are 28 T cell receptor beta chains from one sample sequenced in a study of identical twins (dated by TCRdb to the mid-2010s). The library came from 5' RACE. Sequencer: Illumina HiSeq 2000. TCRdb itself trimmed the public reads at Q25 with fastp, ran MiXCR and retained productive beta chains. Rows are combined by CDR3 protein, so each entry shows the most common genes and DNA. A total of 350,000 to 500,000 distinct CDR3 sequences appear in this sample, approximately 17% of them only once. Of the sample, more than 10% falls within the top ten clones. The sequenced sample was naive T cells sorted from blood. Per the publication, the cell subset or site label means: cells isolated with a human naive T-cell isolation kit. Source of these receptors: a middle-aged man in good health.

This clonotype occurred many times. The chain links TRBV6-2 or TRBV6-3 to TRBJ2-7, with 10 bases that match TRBD2. J lost 3 bases, V lost 7 bases, and 9 bases had no gene match. The CDR3 contains 15 residues. The V gene's germline CDR1 is MNHEY and CDR2 SVGEGT. CDR3 DNA: TGTGCCAGCACCTCCCCTAGCGGGAGTAACTACGAGCAGTACTTC. Protein: CASTSPSGSNYEQYF.

This clonotype showed up many times. The chain links TRBV20-1 to TRBJ2-1; no clear D gene. This CDR3 region has 12 residues. The germline V and J ends were trimmed by 0 bases and 7 bases, with 7 bases remaining between them. Germline V gene sequence: CDR1 DFQATT, CDR2 SNEGSKA (reference sequence). The CDR3 loop reads CSARDLPNEQFF. DNA for the CDR3: TGCAGTGCTAGAGACCTCCCTAATGAGCAGTTCTTC.

This clonotype was counted between two and nine times. This chain connects TRBV15 to TRBJ2-1, with TRBD1 identical over 7 bases. In germline, CDR1 is LNHNV, CDR2 YYDKDF (reference sequence). This CDR3 comprises 15 residues. Trimming cost V 3 bases and J 2 bases; bases outside gene matches: 4. The chain's CDR3 is CATSSRGQTYNEQFF. The DNA of the CDR3 is TGTGCCACCAGCAGTCGGGGACAGACCTACAATGAGCAGTTCTTC. The variable domain in full, completed from reference TRBV15 and TRBJ2-1, reads DAMVIQNPRYQVTQFGKPVTLSCSQTLNHNVMYWYQQKSSQAPKLLFHYYDKDFNNEADTPDNFQSRRPNTSFCFLDIRSPGLGDTAMYLCATSSRGQTYNEQFFGPGTRLTVL.

This clonotype has only a few counts. The chain is built from TRBV6-6 and TRBJ2-1, with D tentatively TRBD1 or TRBD2 (6 bases each). The CDR3 runs 13 residues. Per germline, CDR1 MNHNY and CDR2 SVGAGI (reference sequence). V dropped 6 bases and J dropped 7 bases, with 13 bases sitting between them. The CDR3 nucleotides read TGTGCCAGCAGGTCTCGAGGGGGGAATGAGCAGTTCTTC. Amino acid sequence: CASRSRGGNEQFF.

This clonotype was seen more than once but under ten times. The CDR3 DNA reads as TGTGCCAGCACAATCACCGGGACAGGGGGCAGGACCCAGTACTTC. It specifies CASTITGTGGRTQYF. The V and J genes are TRBV7-2 and TRBJ2-5, with 12 bases lining up with TRBD1. Looked up from germline, CDR1 is SGHTA and CDR2 is FQGNSA. Unmatched junction bases numbered 10, after V lost 7 bases and J lost 7 bases. This CDR3 is 15 amino acids long. Full variable domain (rest looked up from reference TRBV7-2 and TRBJ2-5): GAGVSQSPSNKVTEKGKDVELRCDPISGHTALYWYRQSLGQGLEFLIYFQGNSAPDKSGLPSDRFSAERTGGSVSTLTIQRTQQEDSAVYLCASTITGTGGRTQYFGPGTRLLVL.

The V and J genes are TRBV20-1 and TRBJ1-4; the D is unclear. V was trimmed by 1 base and J by 3 bases, leaving 12 bases between them. The CDR3 sequence is 15 residues long. The germline V gene encodes CDR1 DFQATT and CDR2 SNEGSKA (reference sequence). The chain's CDR3 is CSARGAAGSNEKLFF. In nucleotides, the CDR3 is TGCAGTGCTAGAGGGGCGGCTGGGTCTAATGAAAAACTGTTTTTT.

This clonotype was picked up many times. The chain joins TRBV10-3 to TRBJ2-1, with 7 bases fitting TRBD1. The ends lost 0 bases at V and 6 bases at J; junction bases unmatched: 5. The V gene's germline CDR1 is ENHRY and CDR2 SYGVKD. The CDR3 is made up of 15 amino acids. CDR3 DNA: TGTGCCATCAGTGAGTCGGGCAGGGGGTTCAATGAGCAGTTCTTC. Amino acids: CAISESGRGFNEQFF.

The chain employs TRBV5-4 and TRBJ2-5, with D maybe TRBD1 (5 bases). The CDR3 runs 14 residues. Germline-derived CDR1 and CDR2 are SGHNT and YYREEE (reference sequence). Trimming left V 2 bases short and J 2 bases short, with 10 bases between. The CDR3 DNA is TGTGCCAGCAGCTTCGACAGAAAACAAGAGACCCAGTACTTC. Residues: CASSFDRKQETQYF.

This clonotype showed up many times. The chain joins TRBV7-9 to TRBJ1-6; 8 positions agree with TRBD1. J was trimmed by 11 bases and V by 5 bases; bases with no gene match: 8. CDR1 SEHNR and CDR2 FQNEAQ come from the germline V gene (reference sequence). The CDR3 loop spans 14 amino acids. This CDR3 is CASSPGQGITPLHF. CDR3 nucleotide sequence: TGTGCCAGCAGCCCCGGACAGGGAATAACACCCCTCCACTTT.

This clonotype was observed at least ten times. CDR3 loop: CASSERLVLYNEQFF. CDR3 DNA sequence: TGTGCCAGCAGCGAAAGACTAGTTCTCTACAATGAGCAGTTCTTC. The chain links TRBV5-6 to TRBJ2-1; D perhaps matches TRBD2 (6 bases). V was clipped by 4 bases and J by 3 bases, with 14 bases between them. This CDR3 comprises 15 residues. The germline CDR1 and CDR2 sequences are SGHDT and YYEEEE.

This clonotype came up many times. The V call is TRBV24-1, the J call TRBJ2-5; 7 nucleotides agree with TRBD2. Germline loops: CDR1 KGHDR, CDR2 SFDVKD. The trim removed 2 bases at V and 2 bases at J, leaving 13 bases unmatched. The CDR3 spans 18 residues. In nucleotides, the CDR3 is TGTGCCACCAGTGATTCGAAGGACGCTAGCGGAATACAAGAGACCCAGTACTTC. Amino acid sequence: CATSDSKDASGIQETQYF.

This clonotype was detected many times. The chain has TRBV10-3 and TRBJ2-1; 9 bases fit TRBD2. The germline V gene has CDR1 ENHRY and CDR2 SYGVKD. The CDR3 consists of 16 residues. The V gene end was trimmed by 10 bases and the J gene end by 0 bases; junction bases not matched to a gene: 10. The CDR3: CATGPSGMSSYNEQFF. The DNA for the CDR3 is TGTGCCACCGGCCCTAGCGGGATGAGCTCCTACAATGAGCAGTTCTTC.

The CDR3 coding sequence is TGCGCCAGCAGCCCGACAACCTACAATGAGCAGTTCTTC. Residues: CASSPTTYNEQFF. The V call is TRBV5-1, the J call TRBJ2-1; D is uncertain. V was clipped by 4 bases and J by 2 bases, with 7 bases between them. CDR1 SGHRS and CDR2 YFSETQ come from the germline V gene. The CDR3 runs 13 residues.

This clonotype appeared many times. The chain combines TRBV7-2 with TRBJ1-2; D gene unclear. The germline CDR1 and CDR2 sequences are SGHTA and FQGNSA. Trimming stripped 5 bases from V and 5 bases from J, with 9 bases between. The CDR3 sequence is 12 residues long. The CDR3 nucleotides read TGTGCCAGCAGCCTGGGGATGTATGGCTACACCTTC. Amino acid sequence: CASSLGMYGYTF.

This clonotype has ten or more counts. The rearrangement uses TRBV5-1 and TRBJ1-1; TRBD1 might be the D (5 bases). The CDR3 covers 15 residues. With 0 bases removed from V and 0 bases from J, the gap between germline ends came to 9 bases. Germline CDR1 reads SGHRS; CDR2 reads YFSETQ. The CDR3 region is CASSLGGELNTEAFF. The CDR3 region has the DNA TGCGCCAGCAGCTTGGGGGGCGAGCTGAACACTGAAGCTTTCTTT.

This clonotype was recorded a few times. The chain is built from TRBV29-1 and TRBJ2-7, with 8 bases identical to TRBD2. V was clipped by 4 bases and J by 7 bases; unmatched bases: 9. CDR1 and CDR2 (germline): SQVTM, ANQGSEA. The CDR3 extends over 13 amino acids. CDR3 DNA sequence: TGCAGCGTTGGGAGCGGGAGAACGTCGGAGCAGTACTTC. It encodes CSVGSGRTSEQYF.

The chain combines TRBV10-3 with TRBJ2-3; 8 bases match TRBD2. The junction had 1 base not matched to a gene; V was cut back by 4 bases and J by 4 bases. This CDR3 spans 13 amino acids. Germline assignment: CDR1 ENHRY and CDR2 SYGVKD. CDR3 sequence: CAISAAGADTQYF. The CDR3 nucleotides are TGTGCCATCAGTGCAGCGGGGGCAGATACGCAGTATTTT.

This clonotype was counted only a few times. This chain links TRBV20-1 with TRBJ1-3; 7 nucleotides agree with TRBD1. V gave up 5 bases and J gave up 0 bases; unmatched junction bases: 1. Looked up from germline, CDR1 is DFQATT and CDR2 is SNEGSKA (reference sequence). The CDR3 totals 13 residues. The CDR3 region is CSAGDSSGNTIYF. The CDR3 region has the DNA TGCAGTGCTGGGGACAGCTCTGGAAACACCATATATTTT.

This rearrangement joins TRBV25-1 to TRBJ2-3; D gene uncertain. Germline V lookup: CDR1 MGHDK, CDR2 SYGVNS. The CDR3 is 12 amino acids. V was clipped by 3 bases and J by 4 bases, with 5 bases between them. The CDR3 loop reads CASSDSSDTQYF. The CDR3 region has the DNA TGTGCCAGCAGTGACAGTTCAGATACGCAGTATTTT.

DNA for the CDR3: TGTGCCATCAGTGATTCCGGCGGGGGGCGTCCCCGGGAGACCCAGTACTTC. Translated, it gives CAISDSGGGRPRETQYF. This chain uses TRBV10-3 with TRBJ2-5, with 8 bases lining up with TRBD2. The germline V gene encodes CDR1 ENHRY and CDR2 SYGVKD. CDR3 length: 17 residues. The trim removed 3 bases at V and 5 bases at J, leaving 14 bases unmatched.

This clonotype has at least ten counts. This chain joins TRBV5-1 and TRBJ1-1; 9 nucleotides line up with TRBD1. With V trimmed by 0 bases and J by 5 bases, 5 bases remained unmatched. This CDR3 has 15 residues. The germline V gene encodes CDR1 SGHRS and CDR2 YFSETQ. The CDR3 loop reads CASSLEGQGRTEAFF. The DNA of the CDR3 is TGCGCCAGCAGCTTGGAAGGACAGGGGAGAACTGAAGCTTTCTTT.

There are many counts of this clonotype. The V call is TRBV7-2, the J call TRBJ2-7; 14 positions match TRBD2. The V and J ends lost 5 bases and 2 bases, in that order; junction bases with no gene match: 8. The CDR3 covers 17 residues. Germline CDR1 reads SGHTA; CDR2 reads FQGNSA. The CDR3, as DNA: TGTGCCAGCAGCAACGGACTAGCGGGAGGACTGGCCTACGAGCAGTACTTC. It translates to CASSNGLAGGLAYEQYF.

This chain uses TRBV20-1 with TRBJ2-7; tentative D call: TRBD1 (6 bases). Trimming shortened V by 0 bases and J by 0 bases, and 12 bases separated the two germline ends. Germline lookup yields CDR1 DFQATT and CDR2 SNEGSKA (reference sequence). CDR3 size: 15 residues. In nucleotides, the CDR3 is TGCAGTGCTAGAGATAAAGTAGGGGGCTCCTACGAGCAGTACTTC. Amino acids: CSARDKVGGSYEQYF.

This clonotype was recorded many times. The chain carries TRBV12-3 or TRBV12-4 and TRBJ2-1, with TRBD1 matching over 7 bases. J was trimmed by 2 bases and V by 7 bases; bases with no gene match: 8. The CDR3 sequence is 15 residues long. The CDR3 DNA reads TGTGCCAGCAAAGGCGACAGGGACCCCTACAATGAGCAGTTCTTC. Translation gives CASKGDRDPYNEQFF.

This clonotype occurred a few times. The V and J genes are TRBV28 and TRBJ2-7, with D possibly TRBD1 on 5 matching bases. Germline V gene lookup returns CDR1 MDHEN and CDR2 SYDVKM. V was shortened by 6 bases and J by 4 bases, with 10 bases between the two germline ends. This CDR3 spans 12 amino acids. DNA for the CDR3: TGTGCCAGCAGGGACACCGATTACGAGCAGTACTTC. Translation: CASRDTDYEQYF.

The V gene is TRBV3-1, the J gene TRBJ2-7; D is possibly TRBD1 (8 bases). The ends were cut back, 0 bases at V and 0 bases at J, with 21 bases in the middle. The CDR3 is 19 amino acids. Germline V gene sequence: CDR1 LGHDT, CDR2 YNNKEL (reference sequence). CDR3 protein: CASSQEEGGGQVFSYEQYF. CDR3 DNA: TGTGCCAGCAGCCAAGAAGAAGGGGGGGGACAGGTCTTCTCCTACGAGCAGTACTTC.

V usage is TRBV7-2 and J usage is TRBJ2-1, with a weak D call TRBD2 (7 bases). Per germline, CDR1 SGHTA and CDR2 FQGNSA. The V end was cut by 0 bases, the J end by 9 bases, with 21 bases between. The CDR3 runs to 17 residues. In DNA, the CDR3 is TGTGCCAGCAGCTTAGCGGGTGGGCTAGCGGCCAGGGGTGAGCAGTTCTTC. Translated, it gives CASSLAGGLAARGEQFF.

This clonotype was seen more than once but under ten times. The chain recombines TRBV29-1 with TRBJ2-7, with 7 positions matching TRBD2. The CDR3 loop spans 15 amino acids. The germline gives CDR1 SQVTM, CDR2 ANQGSEA. V was pared by 1 base and J by 1 base, with 7 bases of the junction left unmatched. CDR3 protein: CSVEVPGRESYEQYF. CDR3 bases: TGCAGCGTTGAAGTCCCCGGGCGGGAGTCCTACGAGCAGTACTTC.